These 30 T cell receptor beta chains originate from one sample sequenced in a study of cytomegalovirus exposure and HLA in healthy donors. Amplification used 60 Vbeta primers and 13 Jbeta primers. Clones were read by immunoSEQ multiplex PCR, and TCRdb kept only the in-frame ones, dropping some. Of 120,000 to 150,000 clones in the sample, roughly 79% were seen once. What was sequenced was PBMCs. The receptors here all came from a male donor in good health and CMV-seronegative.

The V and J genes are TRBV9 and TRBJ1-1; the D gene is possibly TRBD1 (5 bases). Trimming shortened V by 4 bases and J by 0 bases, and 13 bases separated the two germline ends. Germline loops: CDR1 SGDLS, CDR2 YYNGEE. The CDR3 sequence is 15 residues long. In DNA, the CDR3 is TGTGCCAGCAGCCCTTGGGAGGGGATGAACACTGAAGCTTTCTTT. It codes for CASSPWEGMNTEAFF. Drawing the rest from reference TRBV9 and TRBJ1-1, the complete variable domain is DSGVTQTPKHLITATGQRVTLRCSPRSGDLSVYWYQQSLDQGLQFLIQYYNGEERAKGNILERFSAQQFPDLHSELNLSSLELGDSALYFCASSPWEGMNTEAFFGQGTRLTVV.

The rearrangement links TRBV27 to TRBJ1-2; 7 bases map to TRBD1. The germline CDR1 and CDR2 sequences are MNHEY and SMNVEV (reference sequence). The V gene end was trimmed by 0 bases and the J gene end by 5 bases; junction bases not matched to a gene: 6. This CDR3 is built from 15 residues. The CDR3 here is CASSLSVAGGYGYTF. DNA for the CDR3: TGTGCCAGCAGTTTATCGGTGGCAGGGGGGTATGGCTACACCTTC.

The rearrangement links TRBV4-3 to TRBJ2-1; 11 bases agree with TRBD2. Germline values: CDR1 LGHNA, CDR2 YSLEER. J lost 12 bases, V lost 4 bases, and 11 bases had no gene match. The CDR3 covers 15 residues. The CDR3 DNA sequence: TGCGCCAGCAGCCCACTAGCGGGAGACGGTCGGGGGCAGTTCTTC. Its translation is CASSPLAGDGRGQFF.

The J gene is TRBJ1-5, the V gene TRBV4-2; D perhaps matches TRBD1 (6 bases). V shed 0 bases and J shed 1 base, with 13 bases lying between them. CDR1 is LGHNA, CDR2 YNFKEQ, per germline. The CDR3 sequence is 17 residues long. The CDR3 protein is CASSQEGGARSNQPQHF. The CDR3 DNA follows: TGTGCCAGCAGCCAAGAAGGGGGGGCGCGGAGCAATCAGCCCCAGCATTTT.

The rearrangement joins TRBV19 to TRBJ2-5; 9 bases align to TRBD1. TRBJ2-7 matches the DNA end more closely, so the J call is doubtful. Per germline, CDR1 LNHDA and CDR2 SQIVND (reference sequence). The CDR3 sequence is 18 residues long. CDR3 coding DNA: TGTGCCAGTAGTATCATGGGACAGGGCCTCCCGGAGGGCTACGAGCAGTACTTC. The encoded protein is CASSIMGQGLPEGYEQYF.

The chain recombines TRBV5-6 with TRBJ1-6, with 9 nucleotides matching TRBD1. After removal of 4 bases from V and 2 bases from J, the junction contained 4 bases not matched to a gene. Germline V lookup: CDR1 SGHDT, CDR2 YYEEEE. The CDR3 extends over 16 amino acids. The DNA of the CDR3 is TGTGCCAGCAGCCAGGGACAGGGCACCTATAATTCACCCCTCCACTTT. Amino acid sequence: CASSQGQGTYNSPLHF.

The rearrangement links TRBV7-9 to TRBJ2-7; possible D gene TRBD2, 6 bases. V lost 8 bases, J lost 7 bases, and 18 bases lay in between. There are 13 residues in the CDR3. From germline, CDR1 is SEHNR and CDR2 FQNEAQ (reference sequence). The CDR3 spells CASSISRGGEQYF. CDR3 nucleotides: TGTGCCAGCTCTATTAGTAGGGGAGGTGAGCAGTACTTC.

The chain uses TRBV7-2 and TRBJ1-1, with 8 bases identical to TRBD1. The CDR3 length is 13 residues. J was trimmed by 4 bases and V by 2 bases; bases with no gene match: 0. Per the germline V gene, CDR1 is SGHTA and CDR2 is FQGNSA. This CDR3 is CASSLTGGTEAFF. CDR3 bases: TGTGCCAGCAGCTTAACAGGGGGCACTGAAGCTTTCTTT.

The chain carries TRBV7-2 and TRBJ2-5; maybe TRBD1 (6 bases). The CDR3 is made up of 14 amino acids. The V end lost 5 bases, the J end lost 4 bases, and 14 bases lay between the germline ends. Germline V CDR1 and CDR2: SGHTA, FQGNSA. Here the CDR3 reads CASSPQRGRETQYF. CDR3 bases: TGTGCCAGCAGCCCCCAGAGGGGGAGAGAGACCCAGTACTTC.

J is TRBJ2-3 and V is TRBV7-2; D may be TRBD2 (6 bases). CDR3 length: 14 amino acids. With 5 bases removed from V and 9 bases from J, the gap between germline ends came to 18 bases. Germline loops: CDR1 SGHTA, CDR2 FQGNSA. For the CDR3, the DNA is TGTGCCAGCAGCCAAGGTTCCCCACGGGAGACGCAGTATTTT. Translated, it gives CASSQGSPRETQYF. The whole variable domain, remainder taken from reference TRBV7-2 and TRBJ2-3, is GAGVSQSPSNKVTEKGKDVELRCDPISGHTALYWYRQSLGQGLEFLIYFQGNSAPDKSGLPSDRFSAERTGGSVSTLTIQRTQQEDSAVYLCASSQGSPRETQYFGPGTRLTVL.

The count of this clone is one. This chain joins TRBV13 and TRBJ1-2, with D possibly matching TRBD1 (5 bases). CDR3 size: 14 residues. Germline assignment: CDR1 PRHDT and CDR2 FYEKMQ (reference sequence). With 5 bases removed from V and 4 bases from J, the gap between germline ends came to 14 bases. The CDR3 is CASSQGTGGYGYTF. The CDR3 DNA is TGTGCCAGCAGCCAGGGCACGGGGGGCTATGGCTACACCTTC.

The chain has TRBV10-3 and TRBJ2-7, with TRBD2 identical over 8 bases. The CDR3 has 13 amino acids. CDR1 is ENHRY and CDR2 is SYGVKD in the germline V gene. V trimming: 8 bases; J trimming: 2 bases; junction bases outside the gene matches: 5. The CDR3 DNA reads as TGTGCCATCCCGGGACTAGGTCCCTACGAGCAGTACTTC. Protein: CAIPGLGPYEQYF.

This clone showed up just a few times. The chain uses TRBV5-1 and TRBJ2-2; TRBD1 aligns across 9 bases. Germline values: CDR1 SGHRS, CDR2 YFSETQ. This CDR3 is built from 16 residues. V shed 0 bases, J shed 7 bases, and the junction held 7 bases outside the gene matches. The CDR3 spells CASSLGGQGSGGELFF. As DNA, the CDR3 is TGCGCCAGCAGCTTGGGCGGACAGGGGAGTGGCGGGGAGCTGTTTTTT.

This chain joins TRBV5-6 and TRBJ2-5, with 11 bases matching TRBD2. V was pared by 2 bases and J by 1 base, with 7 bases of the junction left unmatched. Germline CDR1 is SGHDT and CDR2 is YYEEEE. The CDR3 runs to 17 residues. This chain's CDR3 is CASSFRLTSGTQETQYF. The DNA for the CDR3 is TGTGCCAGCAGCTTTCGGTTGACTAGCGGGACCCAAGAGACCCAGTACTTC.

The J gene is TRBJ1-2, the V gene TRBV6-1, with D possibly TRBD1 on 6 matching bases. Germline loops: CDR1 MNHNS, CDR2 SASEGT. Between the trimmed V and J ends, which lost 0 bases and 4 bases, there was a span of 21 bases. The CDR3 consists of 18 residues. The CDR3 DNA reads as TGTGCCAGCAGTGAAGCGCCGGCAGGGGCCCACGCCCGCTATGGCTACACCTTC. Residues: CASSEAPAGAHARYGYTF.

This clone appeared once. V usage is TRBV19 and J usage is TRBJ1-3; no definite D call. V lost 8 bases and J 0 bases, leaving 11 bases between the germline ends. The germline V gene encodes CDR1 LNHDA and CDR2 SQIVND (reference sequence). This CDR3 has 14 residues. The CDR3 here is CASYSRNSGNTIYF. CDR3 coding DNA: TGTGCCAGTTACTCTAGGAACTCTGGAAACACCATATATTTT.

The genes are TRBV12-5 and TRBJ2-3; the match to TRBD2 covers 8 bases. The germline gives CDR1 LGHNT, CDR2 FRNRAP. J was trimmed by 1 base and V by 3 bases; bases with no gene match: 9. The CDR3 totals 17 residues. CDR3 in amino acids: CASGFPGGTRRTDTQYF. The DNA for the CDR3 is TGTGCTAGTGGTTTTCCGGGGGGGACTCGCCGCACAGATACGCAGTATTTT.

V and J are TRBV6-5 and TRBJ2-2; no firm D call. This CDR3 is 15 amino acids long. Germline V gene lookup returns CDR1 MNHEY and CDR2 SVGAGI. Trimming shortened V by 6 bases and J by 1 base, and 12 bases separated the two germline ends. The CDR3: CASRLVELNTGELFF. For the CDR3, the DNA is TGTGCCAGCAGACTCGTGGAGTTGAACACCGGGGAGCTGTTTTTT.

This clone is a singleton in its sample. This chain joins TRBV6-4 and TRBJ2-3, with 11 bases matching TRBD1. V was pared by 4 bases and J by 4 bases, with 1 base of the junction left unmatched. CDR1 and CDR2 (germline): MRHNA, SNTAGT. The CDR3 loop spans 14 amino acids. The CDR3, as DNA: TGTGCCAGCAGTGGGACAGGGGGCGCAGATACGCAGTATTTT. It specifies CASSGTGGADTQYF.

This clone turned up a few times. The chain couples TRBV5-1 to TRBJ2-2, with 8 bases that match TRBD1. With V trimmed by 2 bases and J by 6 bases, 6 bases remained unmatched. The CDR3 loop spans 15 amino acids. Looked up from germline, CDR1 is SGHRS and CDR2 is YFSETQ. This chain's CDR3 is CASSLPGQAAGELFF. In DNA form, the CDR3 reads TGCGCCAGCAGCTTACCGGGACAGGCGGCCGGGGAGCTGTTTTTT.

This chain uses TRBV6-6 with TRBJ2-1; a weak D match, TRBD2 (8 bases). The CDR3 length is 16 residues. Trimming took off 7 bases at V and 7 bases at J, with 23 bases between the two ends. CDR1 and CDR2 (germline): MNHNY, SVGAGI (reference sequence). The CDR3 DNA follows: TGTGCCAGCACCCATTCCCGGGAGGGGGCTCGGAATGAGCAGTTCTTC. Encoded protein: CASTHSREGARNEQFF.

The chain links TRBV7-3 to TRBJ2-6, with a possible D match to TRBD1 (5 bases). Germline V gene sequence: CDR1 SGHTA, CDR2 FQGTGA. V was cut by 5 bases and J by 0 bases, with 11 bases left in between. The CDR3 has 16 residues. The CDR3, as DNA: TGTGCCAGCAGCCCGCAGGGCCCCTCTGGGGCCAACGTCCTGACTTTC. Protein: CASSPQGPSGANVLTF.

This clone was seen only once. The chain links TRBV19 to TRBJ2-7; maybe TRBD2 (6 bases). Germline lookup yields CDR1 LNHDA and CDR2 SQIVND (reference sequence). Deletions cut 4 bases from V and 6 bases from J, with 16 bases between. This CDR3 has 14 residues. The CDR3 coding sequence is TGTGCCAGTAGTAGTGGGCGGGGACTTGGCGAGCAGTACTTC. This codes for CASSSGRGLGEQYF.

The chain's CDR3 is CAWSDRGQGNQPQHF. Written as DNA, the CDR3 is TGTGCCTGGAGTGACAGAGGACAGGGAAATCAGCCCCAGCATTTT. V is TRBV30 and J is TRBJ1-5, with 8 nucleotides matching TRBD1. Germline V gene lookup returns CDR1 GTSNPN and CDR2 SVGIG (reference sequence). V lost 1 base and J lost 4; bases outside the gene matches: 6. The CDR3 length is 15 residues.

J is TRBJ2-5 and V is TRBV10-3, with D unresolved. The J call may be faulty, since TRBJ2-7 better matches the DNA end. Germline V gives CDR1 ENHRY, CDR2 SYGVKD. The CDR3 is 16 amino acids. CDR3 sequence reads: CAIRSPGTGQSYEQYF. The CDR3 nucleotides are TGTGCCATCAGGTCCCCCGGCACGGGTCAATCCTACGAGCAGTACTTC.

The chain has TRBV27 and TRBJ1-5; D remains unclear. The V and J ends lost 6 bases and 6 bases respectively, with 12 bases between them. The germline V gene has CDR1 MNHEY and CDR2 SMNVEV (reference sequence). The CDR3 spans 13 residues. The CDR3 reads CASRLNRGQPQHF. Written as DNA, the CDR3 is TGTGCCAGCAGGTTGAACCGAGGTCAGCCCCAGCATTTT.

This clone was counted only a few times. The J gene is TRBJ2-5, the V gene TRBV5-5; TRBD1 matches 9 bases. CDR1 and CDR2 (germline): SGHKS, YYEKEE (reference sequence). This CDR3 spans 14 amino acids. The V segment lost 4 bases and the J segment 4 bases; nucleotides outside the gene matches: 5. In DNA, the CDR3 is TGTGCCAGCAGCACAACAGGGGGCAGAGAGACCCAGTACTTC. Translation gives CASSTTGGRETQYF.

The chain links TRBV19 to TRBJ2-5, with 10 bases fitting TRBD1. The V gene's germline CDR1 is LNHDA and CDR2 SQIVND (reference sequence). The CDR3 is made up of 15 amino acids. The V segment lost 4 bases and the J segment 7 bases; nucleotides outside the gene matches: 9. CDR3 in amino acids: CASSTWDRGVVTQYF. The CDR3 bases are TGTGCCAGTAGTACTTGGGACAGGGGAGTGGTGACCCAGTACTTC.

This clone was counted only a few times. The CDR3 region is CASPHRVETEAFF. The CDR3 DNA reads TGTGCCAGCCCTCACAGGGTTGAGACTGAAGCTTTCTTT. The chain employs TRBV6-1 and TRBJ1-1; possible D gene TRBD1, 6 bases. This CDR3 has 13 residues. Deletions cut 8 bases from V and 5 bases from J, with 15 bases between. Germline assignment: CDR1 MNHNS and CDR2 SASEGT.

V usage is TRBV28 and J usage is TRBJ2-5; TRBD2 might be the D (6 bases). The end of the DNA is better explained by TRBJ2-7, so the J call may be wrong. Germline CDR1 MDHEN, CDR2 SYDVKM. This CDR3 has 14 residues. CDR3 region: CASSVIGEVYEQYF. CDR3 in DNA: TGTGCCAGCAGCGTCATAGGGGAGGTCTACGAGCAGTACTTC.